Here is one T cell receptor (beta chain) with its context. The antigen remains undetermined. These data originate in a study of cytomegalovirus exposure and HLA in healthy donors. J gave up 2 bases and V 10 bases, and 12 bases lay outside the gene matches. This CDR3 contains 15 residues. The germline CDR1 and CDR2 sequences are SEHNR and FQNEAQ (reference sequence). PCR involved 60 Vbeta and 13 Jbeta primers. As processed by the authors: Unique TCR beta chains numbered about 80 million in a later analysis, with 10 million to 14 million shared. Assay used: immunoSEQ multiplex PCR; TCRdb lists only in-frame clones, some missing. V and J calls and clone size are those listed in that table; D and trimming were worked out from the DNA. In the table there are about 120,000 clones, more than 60% of which are singletons. General study findings and limits: When the data were analyzed later, several of the most significant clusters appeared to be linked to common viral pathogens.

The sequence was obtained from a woman aged 40 to 50 in good health and CMV-seropositive. Sequenced input: PBMCs. V and J are TRBV7-9 and TRBJ2-3, with 7 bases identical to TRBD2. CDR3 amino acids: CATGRASGLTDTQYF. CDR3 coding DNA: TGTGCCACGGGGAGGGCTAGCGGTCTCACAGATACGCAGTATTTT.